The 31 T cell receptor beta chains listed next were all sequenced from one sample in a study of T cells in narcolepsy. Here immunoSEQ multiplex PCR was the method, and the copy in TCRdb shows in-frame clones only, minus some. The table has 25,000 to 35,000 clones, 80% to 90% seen once. Sequencing was performed on CD45RA- memory CD4+ T cells from PBMCs. These receptors all come from a human donor with narcolepsy.

This clone was counted only a few times. The chain is built from TRBV6-6 and TRBJ2-5, with D possibly TRBD2 on 5 matching bases. Trimming shortened V by 2 bases and J by 5 bases, and 12 bases separated the two germline ends. Germline assignment: CDR1 MNHNY and CDR2 SVGAGI (reference sequence). The CDR3 is 14 residues long. CDR3 sequence reads: CASSYALARETQYF. DNA for the CDR3: TGTGCCAGCAGTTACGCGCTAGCAAGGGAGACCCAGTACTTC.

The chain joins TRBV15 to TRBJ1-1; 7 bases agree with TRBD1. The CDR3 extends over 15 amino acids. Germline V CDR1 and CDR2: LNHNV, YYDKDF (reference sequence). The J segment lost 1 base and the V segment lost 5 bases, leaving 7 bases of the junction unmatched. The CDR3, as DNA: TGTGCCACCAGCTCCCGACAGGGACAGAACACTGAAGCTTTCTTT. Translating gives CATSSRQGQNTEAFF.

This clone appeared a single time. The sample holds other DNA sequences that translate to the same CDR3. J is TRBJ2-3 and V is TRBV7-9; 7 bases map to TRBD2. CDR1 and CDR2 from the germline V gene are SEHNR and FQNEAQ (reference sequence). The trim removed 1 base at V and 3 bases at J, leaving 4 bases unmatched. CDR3 size: 15 residues. In nucleotides, the CDR3 is TGTGCCAGCAGCTTAGGGGGAGGGGCAACAGATACGCAGTATTTT. It specifies CASSLGGGATDTQYF.

The V and J genes are TRBV6-5 and TRBJ1-3, with D unclear. The V gene's germline CDR1 is MNHEY and CDR2 SVGAGI. Trimming stripped 8 bases from V and 4 bases from J, with 9 bases between. CDR3 length equals 12 residues. The CDR3 loop reads CASRTGGNTIYF. CDR3 sequence (DNA): TGTGCCAGCCGGACGGGAGGAAACACCATATATTTT.

This clone was found a few times. V gene TRBV4-1 combines with J gene TRBJ2-5; D is perhaps TRBD1 (6 bases). CDR3 size: 14 residues. Germline V gene sequence: CDR1 MGHRA, CDR2 YSYEKL. Trimming removed 3 bases from V and 5 bases from J, with 13 bases in between. The CDR3 DNA reads as TGCGCCAGCAGCCAGGGTCAGGGGTTGGAGACCCAGTACTTC. Translating it yields CASSQGQGLETQYF.

This chain uses TRBV19 with TRBJ2-1; 10 bases match TRBD2. Germline CDR1 reads LNHDA; CDR2 reads SQIVND (reference sequence). The length of the CDR3 is 16 residues. Trimming cost V 4 bases and J 5 bases; bases outside gene matches: 8. The CDR3 sequence is CASSNQRGGLHNEQFF. For the CDR3, the DNA is TGTGCCAGTAGTAACCAGCGGGGGGGCCTCCACAATGAGCAGTTCTTC.

The chain carries TRBV19 and TRBJ2-1; 12 bases fit TRBD1. CDR3 length: 16 amino acids. The J segment lost 7 bases and the V segment lost 4 bases, leaving 8 bases of the junction unmatched. The germline CDR1 and CDR2 sequences are LNHDA and SQIVND (reference sequence). This CDR3 is CASSTRGQGAMNEQFF. The CDR3 bases are TGTGCCAGTAGTACCAGGGGACAGGGGGCTATGAATGAGCAGTTCTTC. The variable domain in full, completed from reference TRBV19 and TRBJ2-1, reads DGGITQSPKYLFRKEGQNVTLSCEQNLNHDAMYWYRQDPGQGLRLIYYSQIVNDFQKGDIAEGYSVSREKKESFPLTVTSAQKNPTAFYLCASSTRGQGAMNEQFFGPGTRLTVL.

This clone was seen only a few times. The chain uses TRBV5-4 and TRBJ1-1; D gene ambiguous. Germline V gene sequence: CDR1 SGHNT, CDR2 YYREEE (reference sequence). The CDR3 totals 15 residues. Trimming took off 3 bases at V and 6 bases at J, with 18 bases between the two ends. CDR3 amino acids: CASSSDLGQHAEAFF. CDR3 DNA sequence: TGTGCCAGCAGCTCAGATTTAGGTCAGCATGCTGAAGCTTTCTTT. The full variable domain, in which reference TRBV5-4 and TRBJ1-1 provide the parts outside the CDR3, is ETGVTQSPTHLIKTRGQQVTLRCSSQSGHNTVSWYQQALGQGPQFIFQYYREEENGRGNFPPRFSGLQFPNYSSELNVNALELDDSALYLCASSSDLGQHAEAFFGQGTRLTVV.

This chain joins TRBV5-1 and TRBJ2-5; no reliable D call. V was pared by 8 bases and J by 1 base, with 18 bases between. The germline V gene has CDR1 SGHRS and CDR2 YFSETQ. The CDR3 sequence is 15 residues long. This CDR3 reads CASQTTFISQETQYF. Written as DNA, the CDR3 is TGCGCCAGTCAGACGACATTCATTAGCCAAGAGACCCAGTACTTC.

The chain carries TRBV5-4 and TRBJ1-2; the match to TRBD1 covers 8 bases. The trim removed 6 bases at V and 6 bases at J, leaving 10 bases unmatched. Germline-derived CDR1 and CDR2 are SGHNT and YYREEE (reference sequence). This CDR3 is 14 amino acids long. As DNA, the CDR3 is TGTGCCAGCACCCGGGGACAGGTCTCTAATGGCTACACCTTC. Its translation is CASTRGQVSNGYTF.

The chain carries TRBV5-1 and TRBJ2-2; D not certain. Germline CDR1 reads SGHRS; CDR2 reads YFSETQ. Trimming shortened V by 0 bases and J by 4 bases, and 4 bases separated the two germline ends. The CDR3 covers 13 residues. DNA for the CDR3: TGCGCCAGCAGCTTGGAGTTCACCGGGGAGCTGTTTTTT. This gives the protein CASSLEFTGELFF.

J is TRBJ1-4 and V is TRBV30, with 11 bases that match TRBD1. This CDR3 is 15 amino acids long. The germline CDR1 and CDR2 sequences are GTSNPN and SVGIG (reference sequence). Germline trimming cut 4 bases from V and 7 bases from J; bases unmatched to any gene: 8. The CDR3 DNA is TGTGCCTGGAAGTCTATGGGGACAGGGGGTGAAAAACTGTTTTTT. Translated: CAWKSMGTGGEKLFF.

The V and J genes are TRBV27 and TRBJ1-2; weak D call: TRBD1 (5 bases). From germline, CDR1 is MNHEY and CDR2 SMNVEV (reference sequence). This CDR3 comprises 15 residues. V was shortened by 6 bases and J by 7 bases, with 21 bases between the two germline ends. CDR3 residues: CASSAGRGLPSGYTF. Here the CDR3 DNA reads TGTGCCAGCAGCGCCGGGAGGGGACTCCCCTCTGGCTACACCTTC.

The chain recombines TRBV19 with TRBJ2-3; D gene unclear. CDR1 and CDR2 from the germline V gene are LNHDA and SQIVND (reference sequence). The CDR3 runs 13 residues. The V gene lost 3 bases and the J gene lost 4 bases, with 8 bases spanning the gap. The DNA of the CDR3 is TGTGCCAGTAGTATTGGGATGCCAGATACGCAGTATTTT. Translated, it gives CASSIGMPDTQYF.

The chain employs TRBV5-1 and TRBJ1-3, with D tentatively TRBD1 (6 bases). This CDR3 region has 17 residues. CDR1 and CDR2 (germline): SGHRS, YFSETQ. Trimming left V 7 bases short and J 0 bases short, with 20 bases between. As DNA, the CDR3 is TGCGCCAGCGCCCCAGAGGGGGGTAGGAGCTCTGGAAACACCATATATTTT. Translating gives CASAPEGGRSSGNTIYF.

This clone turned up a few times. The chain employs TRBV6-1 and TRBJ2-1, with TRBD2 matching 12 bases. The CDR3 length is 19 residues. Germline V gives CDR1 MNHNS, CDR2 SASEGT. With V trimmed by 2 bases and J by 9 bases, 17 bases remained unmatched. The CDR3 here is CASSEFRWASGRVVGEQFF. In nucleotides, the CDR3 is TGTGCCAGCAGTGAATTTCGCTGGGCTAGCGGGAGGGTAGTCGGTGAGCAGTTCTTC.

This clone has more than one count but fewer than ten. DNA of the CDR3: TGTGCCAGCAGTGCTCCGGGAAATAGTCCTGAGCAGTTCTTC. Translation gives CASSAPGNSPEQFF. The gene calls are TRBV28 and TRBJ2-1, with D perhaps matching TRBD2 (5 bases). This CDR3 comprises 14 residues. Per germline, CDR1 MDHEN and CDR2 SYDVKM. Trimming took off 5 bases at V and 9 bases at J, with 17 bases between the two ends.

The chain couples TRBV15 to TRBJ2-1, with D perhaps TRBD2 (5 bases). CDR1 is LNHNV, CDR2 YYDKDF, per germline (reference sequence). This CDR3 spans 14 amino acids. With 0 bases removed from V and 6 bases from J, the gap between germline ends came to 9 bases. The CDR3 nucleotides are TGTGCCACCAGCAGAGATCCGGCGGGCAATGAGCAGTTCTTC. It yields the protein CATSRDPAGNEQFF. The whole variable domain, filled in from reference TRBV15 and TRBJ2-1, reads DAMVIQNPRYQVTQFGKPVTLSCSQTLNHNVMYWYQQKSSQAPKLLFHYYDKDFNNEADTPDNFQSRRPNTSFCFLDIRSPGLGDTAMYLCATSRDPAGNEQFFGPGTRLTVL.

This chain joins TRBV5-1 and TRBJ2-1, with a possible D match to TRBD1 (6 bases). V lost 4 bases, J lost 3 bases, and 11 bases lay in between. The germline gives CDR1 SGHRS, CDR2 YFSETQ. This CDR3 has 14 residues. The CDR3 region is CASSPGQYYNEQFF. The CDR3 region has the DNA TGCGCCAGCAGCCCCGGACAGTACTACAATGAGCAGTTCTTC.

The rearrangement uses TRBV19 and TRBJ2-5; D might be TRBD1 or TRBD2, each matching 5 bases. The V and J ends lost 5 bases and 4 bases respectively, with 23 bases between them. From germline, CDR1 is LNHDA and CDR2 SQIVND (reference sequence). The CDR3 runs to 17 residues. The CDR3 sequence is CASSPMGVGLTGETQYF. CDR3 coding DNA: TGTGCCAGTAGTCCTATGGGGGTAGGACTCACAGGAGAGACCCAGTACTTC.

The chain combines TRBV6-5 with TRBJ2-2; D gene ambiguous. Germline V gives CDR1 MNHEY, CDR2 SVGAGI. The CDR3 has 15 residues. V was clipped by 4 bases and J by 5 bases, with 14 bases between them. In DNA, the CDR3 is TGTGCCAGCAGTTCACTGTCGATCGGGACCGGGGAGCTGTTTTTT. Translation: CASSSLSIGTGELFF.

The chain links TRBV5-8 to TRBJ1-6, with unresolved D. This CDR3 is 16 amino acids long. Trimming cost V 0 bases and J 0 bases, with 7 bases left between them. Per the germline V gene, CDR1 is SGHTS and CDR2 is YDEGEE. The CDR3 DNA reads as TGTGCCAGCAGCTTGGCCGGGAGCTCCTATAATTCACCCCTCCACTTT. It specifies CASSLAGSSYNSPLHF.

The V call is TRBV27, the J call TRBJ2-5; weak D call: TRBD1 (5 bases). CDR3 length equals 16 residues. Germline V gives CDR1 MNHEY, CDR2 SMNVEV (reference sequence). Trimming pared 6 bases from V and 3 bases from J, leaving 20 bases between. CDR3 nucleotides: TGTGCCAGCAGCTCAGGGCCTACTTCGTTGAAAGAGACCCAGTACTTC. It codes for CASSSGPTSLKETQYF.

The J gene is TRBJ2-2, the V gene TRBV5-1; D remains ambiguous. V shed 5 bases and J shed 0 bases, with 20 bases lying between them. Germline CDR1 is SGHRS and CDR2 is YFSETQ. CDR3 length: 18 residues. CDR3 in amino acids: CASRTKETTFANTGELFF. The CDR3 nucleotides are TGCGCCAGCAGGACGAAGGAGACAACGTTCGCGAACACCGGGGAGCTGTTTTTT. Combining the CDR3 with reference TRBV5-1 and TRBJ2-2 gives the whole variable domain KAGVTQTPRYLIKTRGQQVTLSCSPISGHRSVSWYQQTPGQGLQFLFEYFSETQRNKGNFPGRFSGRQFSNSRSEMNVSTLELGDSALYLCASRTKETTFANTGELFFGEGSRLTVL.

The J gene is TRBJ2-2, the V gene TRBV19; D unresolved. This CDR3 is built from 14 residues. V was clipped by 6 bases and J by 4 bases, with 12 bases between them. Looked up from germline, CDR1 is LNHDA and CDR2 is SQIVND (reference sequence). The CDR3 bases are TGTGCCAGTAGCTACTCCTCGGGCACCGGGGAGCTGTTTTTT. Encoded protein: CASSYSSGTGELFF.

This clone was detected only a few times. This chain joins TRBV5-5 and TRBJ2-7; no clear D. This CDR3 region has 15 residues. The germline gives CDR1 SGHKS, CDR2 YYEKEE (reference sequence). Trimming took off 0 bases at V and 2 bases at J, with 12 bases between the two ends. The CDR3 DNA sequence: TGTGCCAGCAGCTTGGGGCTCCGCCTTACCTACGAGCAGTACTTC. It is translated as CASSLGLRLTYEQYF.

There are a few counts of this clone. V is TRBV6-6 and J is TRBJ1-2; D is uncertain. The CDR3 is 15 amino acids. V dropped 0 bases and J dropped 8 bases, with 16 bases sitting between them. The V gene's germline CDR1 is MNHNY and CDR2 SVGAGI (reference sequence). CDR3 sequence: CASSYSNNNVKGYTF. DNA for the CDR3: TGTGCCAGCAGTTACTCGAATAACAATGTGAAAGGCTACACCTTC.

The chain is built from TRBV2 and TRBJ1-1; 9 bases are shared with TRBD1. V lost 6 bases to trimming and J lost 9 bases; unmatched junction nucleotides: 8. The CDR3 length is 13 residues. CDR1 and CDR2 from the germline V gene are SNHLY and FYNNEI. CDR3 residues: CASRAGTGKKAFF. The CDR3 region has the DNA TGTGCCAGCAGGGCCGGGACAGGGAAAAAAGCTTTCTTT.

The gene calls are TRBV19 and TRBJ1-3; D call uncertain. The CDR3 length is 14 residues. CDR1 is LNHDA and CDR2 is SQIVND in the germline V gene (reference sequence). V was clipped by 6 bases and J by 0 bases, with 9 bases between them. The CDR3 sequence is CASRNSYSGNTIYF. The CDR3 bases are TGTGCCAGTAGGAACAGCTACTCTGGAAACACCATATATTTT.

V usage is TRBV27 and J usage is TRBJ2-3; D is undetermined. The CDR3 length is 14 residues. Per the germline V gene, CDR1 is MNHEY and CDR2 is SMNVEV (reference sequence). Trimming pared 0 bases from V and 7 bases from J, leaving 11 bases between. The CDR3 region has the DNA TGTGCCAGCAGTTTATCCACCTTTGGGTATACGCAGTATTTT. This gives the protein CASSLSTFGYTQYF.

The chain combines TRBV7-8 with TRBJ2-4; TRBD1 or TRBD2 may be the D gene (6 bases each). Between the trimmed V and J ends, which lost 5 bases and 0 bases, there was a span of 14 bases. The germline V gene encodes CDR1 SGHVS and CDR2 FQNEAQ. The CDR3 has 16 amino acids. Here the CDR3 reads CASSLGGGKAKNIQYF. The CDR3, as DNA: TGTGCCAGCAGCCTTGGGGGCGGGAAAGCCAAAAACATTCAGTACTTC.